This T cell receptor beta chain was recovered during a study of T cells in Graves' hyperthyroidism and ophthalmopathy. The study excluded patients with uncontrolled infection, other autoimmune disease, pregnancy or lactation. Using RNA transcripts as the source, TCR beta CDR3 regions were amplified. The TCR CDR3 first-round RT-PCR relied on the HTBI primer set. Each CDR3 protein is one row after TCRdb ran MiXCR on the multiplex PCR reads. The repertoire holds roughly 840,000 distinct CDR3 sequences, around 38% seen once, with 7.5% to 9.5% in the top ten. The CDR3 consists of 12 residues. The V end lost 4 bases, the J end lost 6 bases, and 9 bases lay between the germline ends. The germline CDR1 and CDR2 sequences are LNHDA and SQIVND (reference sequence).

This TCR was recovered from a man younger than 35 with Graves' hyperthyroidism. The gene calls are TRBV19 and TRBJ1-1; D call uncertain. Sequencing was carried out using blood. The chain's CDR3 is CASSSLVPEAFF. In nucleotides, the CDR3 is TGTGCCAGTAGTAGTCTCGTCCCTGAAGCTTTCTTT.